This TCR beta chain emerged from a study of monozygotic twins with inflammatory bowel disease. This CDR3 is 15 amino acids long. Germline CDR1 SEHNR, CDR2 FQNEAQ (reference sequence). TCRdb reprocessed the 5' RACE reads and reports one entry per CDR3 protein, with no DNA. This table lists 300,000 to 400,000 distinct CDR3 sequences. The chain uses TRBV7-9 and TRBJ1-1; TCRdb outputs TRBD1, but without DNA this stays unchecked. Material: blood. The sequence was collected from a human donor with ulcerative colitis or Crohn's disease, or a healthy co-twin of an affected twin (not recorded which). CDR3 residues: CASSFTTGIRLEAFF. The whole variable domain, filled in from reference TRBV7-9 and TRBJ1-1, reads DTGVSQNPRHKITKRGQNVTFRCDPISEHNRLYWYRQTLGQGPEFLTYFQNEAQLEKSRLLSDRFSAERPKGSFSTLEIQRTEQGDSAMYLCASSFTTGIRLEAFFGQGTRLTVV.